This TCR beta chain was obtained from a study of graft-versus-host responses after intestinal transplantation. As regards this clone: The antigen is not known.

TCRdb keeps only in-frame clones here, not all; method: immunoSEQ multiplex PCR. There are about 66,000 clones in the sample; about 90% occur only once, and roughly 1.3% lies in the top ten. The TCR originated in a human donor who received an intestinal transplant. The sequenced sample was unstimulated CD8+ T cells sorted from spleen or lymph node cells, obtained before intestinal transplant.

CDR3 nucleotide sequence: TGTGCCAGCAGCCTCGACAGGACTGAAGCTTTCTTT. Amino acid sequence: CASSLDRTEAFF. This chain connects TRBV6-6 to TRBJ1-1; D might be TRBD1 (6 bases). Germline values: CDR1 MNHNY, CDR2 SVGAGI (reference sequence). The length of the CDR3 is 12 residues. V lost 6 bases and J 5 bases, leaving 10 bases between the germline ends.